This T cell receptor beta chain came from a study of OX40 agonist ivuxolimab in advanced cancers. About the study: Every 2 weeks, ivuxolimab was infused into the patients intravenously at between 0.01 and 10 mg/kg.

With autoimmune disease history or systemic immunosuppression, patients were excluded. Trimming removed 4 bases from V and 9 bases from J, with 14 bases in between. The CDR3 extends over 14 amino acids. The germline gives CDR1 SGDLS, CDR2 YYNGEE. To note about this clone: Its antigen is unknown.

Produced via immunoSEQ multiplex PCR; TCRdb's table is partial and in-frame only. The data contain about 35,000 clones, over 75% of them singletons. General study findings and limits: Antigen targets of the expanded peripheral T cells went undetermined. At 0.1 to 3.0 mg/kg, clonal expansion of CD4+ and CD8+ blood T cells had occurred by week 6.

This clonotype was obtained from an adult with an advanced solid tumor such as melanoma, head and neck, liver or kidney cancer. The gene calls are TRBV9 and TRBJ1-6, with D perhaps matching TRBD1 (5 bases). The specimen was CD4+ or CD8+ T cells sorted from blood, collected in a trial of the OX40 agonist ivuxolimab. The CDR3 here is CASSSGTRGSPLHF. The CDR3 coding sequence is TGTGCCAGCAGCTCCGGGACTAGAGGTTCACCCCTCCACTTT.